Shown below are 29 T cell receptor beta chains from a single sample sequenced in a study of T cell repertoires in cytomegalovirus infection. These TCRs' antigens remain unknown. TCRdb used MiXCR to reprocess the reads, holding one entry per CDR3 protein. The repertoire holds 200,000 or so distinct CDR3 sequences, about 39% seen once, with approximately 59% in the top ten. The sample was CD8+ T cells from cultured PBMCs, taken from culture after CMV antigen stimulation. The receptor source for this set is a human donor in good health (CMV status not recorded). Some clones in this sample may be carry-over from other donors' samples.

This chain connects TRBV6-5 to TRBJ1-6; a possible D gene is TRBD1 (6 bases). Germline CDR1 MNHEY, CDR2 SVGAGI. Trimming shortened V by 4 bases and J by 9 bases, and 25 bases separated the two germline ends. CDR3 length: 18 residues. The CDR3 loop reads CASSSRDTLTNFGSPLHF. The CDR3 DNA sequence: TGTGCCAGCAGTTCACGGGACACCCTTACTAATTTTGGTTCACCCCTCCACTTT.

Only a few counts were recorded for this clonotype. V and J are TRBV14 and TRBJ2-7; possibly TRBD2 for D (6 bases). CDR3 length equals 17 residues. V lost 1 base and J 7 bases, leaving 23 bases between the germline ends. CDR1 is SGHDN, CDR2 FVKESK, per germline. For the CDR3, the DNA is TGTGCCAGCAGCCAAGCCTCGCGGGGAAGGGGATGGGGGGAGCAGTACTTC. Protein sequence: CASSQASRGRGWGEQYF.

This clonotype was seen just once. V and J are TRBV30 and TRBJ2-1, with TRBD2 as a possible D gene (5 bases). Between the trimmed V and J ends, which lost 8 bases and 2 bases, there was a span of 13 bases. The germline V gene encodes CDR1 GTSNPN and CDR2 SVGIG (reference sequence). The CDR3 sequence is 13 residues long. The CDR3 loop reads CAVEGETYNEQFF. The CDR3 bases are TGTGCCGTCGAGGGAGAGACCTACAATGAGCAGTTCTTC.

This clonotype was recorded a few times. The chain carries TRBV7-6 and TRBJ1-3, with D unclear. V lost 1 base and J 0 bases, leaving 13 bases between the germline ends. Looked up from germline, CDR1 is SGHVS and CDR2 is FNYEAQ. The CDR3 is made up of 17 amino acids. The DNA for the CDR3 is TGTGCCAGCAGCTTAGGGGCCCTTTTGACCTCTGGAAACACCATATATTTT. It codes for CASSLGALLTSGNTIYF.

This chain joins TRBV2 and TRBJ2-1; D may correspond to TRBD1 or TRBD2 (5 bases each). CDR3 length equals 15 residues. Germline V lookup: CDR1 SNHLY, CDR2 FYNNEI. Trimming removed 3 bases at V and 5 bases at J, with 14 bases between. The CDR3 loop reads CASSEWSSGHNEQFF. CDR3 DNA: TGTGCCAGCAGTGAGTGGAGTTCGGGGCACAATGAGCAGTTCTTC.

This clonotype was picked up a small number of times. The V gene is TRBV19, the J gene TRBJ1-1; D not certain. Germline assignment: CDR1 LNHDA and CDR2 SQIVND (reference sequence). CDR3 size: 11 residues. The V and J ends lost 7 bases and 2 bases respectively, with 5 bases between them. This CDR3 reads CASTDNTEAFF. The CDR3 DNA is TGTGCCAGTACCGACAACACTGAAGCTTTCTTT.

This clonotype occurred a few times. V is TRBV6-1 and J is TRBJ1-1; D gene ambiguous. V was cut by 7 bases and J by 14 bases, with 8 bases left in between. Germline values: CDR1 MNHNS, CDR2 SASEGT. There are 8 residues in the CDR3. The CDR3 loop is CASTLEFF. As DNA, the CDR3 is TGTGCCAGCACCCTTGAATTCTTT.

This chain links TRBV7-8 with TRBJ2-1, with 8 bases matching TRBD2. Germline loops: CDR1 SGHVS, CDR2 FQNEAQ. V lost 0 bases to trimming and J lost 3 bases; unmatched junction nucleotides: 10. The CDR3 is 18 residues long. The CDR3 DNA is TGTGCCAGCAGCTTAGCGTTGGCTAGCGGGTCCCTCTACAATGAGCAGTTCTTC. This sequence encodes CASSLALASGSLYNEQFF.

This clonotype was counted many times. V usage is TRBV14 and J usage is TRBJ2-7; D perhaps matches TRBD2 (6 bases). CDR1 is SGHDN and CDR2 is FVKESK in the germline V gene. This CDR3 has 15 residues. V lost 5 bases and J 3 bases, leaving 17 bases between the germline ends. The CDR3 sequence: CASSVYAGPVYEQYF. CDR3 coding DNA: TGTGCCAGCAGCGTGTACGCGGGGCCCGTCTACGAGCAGTACTTC.

This chain connects TRBV15 to TRBJ1-1; no reliable D call. V lost 6 bases to trimming and J lost 0 bases, with 5 bases between them. The germline V gene encodes CDR1 LNHNV and CDR2 YYDKDF (reference sequence). The CDR3 is made up of 12 amino acids. The CDR3 protein is CATRPVNTEAFF. The CDR3 nucleotides read TGTGCCACCAGACCGGTGAACACTGAAGCTTTCTTT.

This clonotype came up a few times. V gene TRBV15 combines with J gene TRBJ1-1, with unresolved D. The V gene lost 4 bases and the J gene lost 4 bases, with 4 bases spanning the gap. Germline V gives CDR1 LNHNV, CDR2 YYDKDF (reference sequence). CDR3 size: 11 residues. The CDR3 sequence: CATSKFTEAFF. The CDR3 DNA is TGTGCCACCAGCAAGTTCACTGAAGCTTTCTTT.

The J gene is TRBJ2-7, the V gene TRBV6-5, with D uncertain. V lost 2 bases to trimming and J lost 0 bases, with 5 bases between them. Germline V CDR1 and CDR2: MNHEY, SVGAGI. The CDR3 runs 13 residues. This chain's CDR3 is CASSYTSSYEQYF. CDR3 coding DNA: TGTGCCAGCAGTTACACCAGCTCCTACGAGCAGTACTTC.

This chain uses TRBV29-1 with TRBJ1-2; TRBD1 agrees at 9 bases. V was pared by 6 bases and J by 6 bases, with 8 bases of the junction left unmatched. The germline gives CDR1 SQVTM, CDR2 ANQGSEA. The CDR3 is made up of 13 amino acids. The CDR3 region is CSVTPGQGHGYTF. Written as DNA, the CDR3 is TGCAGCGTAACTCCGGGACAGGGCCATGGCTACACCTTC.

This clonotype turned up a few times. The chain uses TRBV7-9 and TRBJ2-7; 9 nucleotides agree with TRBD1. J gave up 0 bases and V 6 bases, and 0 bases lay outside the gene matches. The V gene's germline CDR1 is SEHNR and CDR2 FQNEAQ (reference sequence). The length of the CDR3 is 13 residues. CDR3 sequence: CASRGQGSYEQYF. CDR3 bases: TGTGCCAGCAGGGGACAGGGCTCCTACGAGCAGTACTTC.

The chain couples TRBV7-9 to TRBJ2-7; either TRBD1 or TRBD2 may fit D (7 bases each). The germline V gene has CDR1 SEHNR and CDR2 FQNEAQ (reference sequence). Trimming removed 5 bases at V and 6 bases at J, with 17 bases between. The CDR3 contains 14 residues. The CDR3 DNA is TGTGCCAGCAGCCCCCAGGGGGGGGCGGGCGAGCAGTACTTC. This sequence encodes CASSPQGGAGEQYF.

This rearrangement joins TRBV28 to TRBJ2-1, with D possibly called TRBD1 or TRBD2 (5 bases each). Germline assignment: CDR1 MDHEN and CDR2 SYDVKM. Trimming stripped 5 bases from V and 15 bases from J, with 20 bases between. CDR3 length equals 13 residues. CDR3: CASSLPSGRPPFF. DNA of the CDR3: TGTGCCAGCAGTCTTCCATCGGGACGGCCCCCGTTCTTC.

Concerning this clonotype itself: A junction boundary mismatches the germline segment, possibly from a read error. This chain's CDR3 is CASSFPTGAQNTESFF. CDR3 in DNA: TGTGCAAGCAGTTTCCCCACAGGGGCTCAGAACACTGAATCTTTCTTT. The V and J genes are TRBV28 and TRBJ1-1; 7 nucleotides line up with TRBD1. This CDR3 region has 16 residues. Germline CDR1 is MDHEN and CDR2 is SYDVKM.

This clonotype occurred many times. This chain links TRBV20-1 with TRBJ1-1, with D unclear. CDR3 length: 15 amino acids. From germline, CDR1 is DFQATT and CDR2 SNEGSKA (reference sequence). The V end was cut by 6 bases, the J end by 2 bases, with 19 bases between. Written as DNA, the CDR3 is TGCAGTGCCTTCACATCCAGGTCTCTCAACACTGAAGCTTTCTTT. This encodes CSAFTSRSLNTEAFF.

This clonotype came up a few times. The chain couples TRBV12-3 or TRBV12-4 to TRBJ1-6; no clear D gene. CDR3 length equals 13 residues. V dropped 1 base and J dropped 10 bases, with 8 bases sitting between them. In nucleotides, the CDR3 is TGTGCCAGCAGTTTAGGGGTTTACTCACCCCTCCACTTT. Translating it yields CASSLGVYSPLHF.

In the case of this clonotype: The CDR3 ends on some other residue instead of the conserved phenylalanine or tryptophan, so this is likely a read error. This chain connects TRBV7-3 to TRBJ2-4; D assignment may be TRBD1 or TRBD2 (5 bases each). Between the trimmed V and J ends, which lost 2 bases and 2 bases, there was a span of 13 bases. The CDR3 has 16 residues. CDR1 is SGHTA and CDR2 is FQGTGA in the germline V gene. For the CDR3, the DNA is TGTGCCAGCAGCTTACAGACAGAGGGACCCAAAAACATTCAGTACTTA. Residues: CASSLQTEGPKNIQYL.

This clonotype has just a few counts. The rearrangement links TRBV7-2 to TRBJ1-1, with D possibly TRBD1 on 6 matching bases. Germline V gives CDR1 SGHTA, CDR2 FQGNSA. V lost 7 bases and J 1 base, leaving 13 bases between the germline ends. The length of the CDR3 is 14 residues. The CDR3 region is CASNGGMRNTEAFF. As DNA, the CDR3 is TGTGCCAGCAATGGGGGCATGAGGAACACTGAAGCTTTCTTT.

The chain recombines TRBV6-4 with TRBJ1-1; D might be TRBD1 (6 bases). This CDR3 region has 15 residues. With 5 bases removed from V and 4 bases from J, the gap between germline ends came to 17 bases. CDR1 is MRHNA, CDR2 SNTAGT, per germline. CDR3 bases: TGTGCCAGCAGTTGCAGGGGACCCTTGGGCACTGAAGCTTTCTTT. It is translated as CASSCRGPLGTEAFF.

V and J are TRBV7-8 and TRBJ2-2; 10 bases agree with TRBD2. The CDR3 is 18 residues long. Germline values: CDR1 SGHVS, CDR2 FQNEAQ. V shed 2 bases, J shed 1 base, and the junction held 7 bases outside the gene matches. The CDR3 sequence is CASSLNLAGEVNTGELFF. DNA of the CDR3: TGTGCCAGCAGCTTAAATCTAGCGGGAGAGGTGAACACCGGGGAGCTGTTTTTT.

This clonotype has a single count. The chain is built from TRBV19 and TRBJ2-1; D remains ambiguous. The germline V gene encodes CDR1 LNHDA and CDR2 SQIVND (reference sequence). The CDR3 has 14 amino acids. Trimming shortened V by 7 bases and J by 1 base, and 11 bases separated the two germline ends. As DNA, the CDR3 is TGTGCCAGTATAGGTCCCAGTTCCTACAATGAGCAGTTCTTC. Amino acid sequence: CASIGPSSYNEQFF.

This sequence joins TRBV6-2 or TRBV6-3 and TRBJ2-7; D tentatively reads TRBD1 or TRBD2 (5 bases each). Germline V gives CDR1 MNHEY, CDR2 SVGEGT. V was pared by 5 bases and J by 4 bases, with 12 bases between. The CDR3 runs 13 residues. The DNA of the CDR3 is TGTGCCAGCAGTAGACCGGGGCATTACGAGCAGTACTTC. Translating it yields CASSRPGHYEQYF.

The chain uses TRBV20-1 and TRBJ2-2; perhaps TRBD2 as D (6 bases). V lost 6 bases and J lost 6, with 17 bases in between. Germline CDR1 reads DFQATT; CDR2 reads SNEGSKA (reference sequence). The CDR3 is made up of 14 amino acids. This CDR3 reads CSARVLAIPGELFF. The DNA for the CDR3 is TGCAGTGCCCGAGTACTAGCAATCCCCGGGGAGCTGTTTTTT.

This clonotype was found a few times. The chain links TRBV7-8 to TRBJ2-5; perhaps TRBD2 as D (6 bases). The CDR3 consists of 15 residues. Germline V gene sequence: CDR1 SGHVS, CDR2 FQNEAQ. Trimming removed 2 bases at V and 5 bases at J, with 15 bases between. In nucleotides, the CDR3 is TGTGCCAGCAGCTTACTTGGAGGGGAGGAGGAGACCCAGTACTTC. Translation gives CASSLLGGEEETQYF.

This clonotype has only one observation. The gene calls are TRBV27 and TRBJ1-1; 9 bases match TRBD1. The junction had 5 bases not matched to a gene; V was cut back by 3 bases and J by 3 bases. The CDR3 has 15 residues. Germline-derived CDR1 and CDR2 are MNHEY and SMNVEV (reference sequence). CDR3 in DNA: TGTGCCAGCAGTTTCGCGACAGGGGGGTACACTGAAGCTTTCTTT. Translated, it gives CASSFATGGYTEAFF.

This sequence joins TRBV7-9 and TRBJ1-1; the match to TRBD1 covers 8 bases. Germline-derived CDR1 and CDR2 are SEHNR and FQNEAQ (reference sequence). The CDR3 is 13 residues long. The ends lost 11 bases at V and 3 bases at J; junction bases unmatched: 8. The CDR3 region is CAVKVQGDTEAFF. CDR3 coding DNA: TGTGCCGTCAAGGTACAGGGGGACACTGAAGCTTTCTTT. Full variable domain (missing parts from reference TRBV7-9 and TRBJ1-1): DTGVSQNPRHKITKRGQNVTFRCDPISEHNRLYWYRQTLGQGPEFLTYFQNEAQLEKSRLLSDRFSAERPKGSFSTLEIQRTEQGDSAMYLCAVKVQGDTEAFFGQGTRLTVV.